The entry below gives a single T cell receptor (beta chain) sequence along with its context. Its antigen is still unknown. The CDR3 totals 13 residues. The J segment lost 8 bases and the V segment lost 6 bases, leaving 7 bases of the junction unmatched. Germline V gene lookup returns CDR1 LNHDA and CDR2 SQIVND (reference sequence). These data originate in a study of radiotherapy plus CTLA-4 blockade in lung cancer. Study-level information: Disease control was present in 31% of patients, and objective responses in around 18%. Study-level findings and limits: Dynamics of early blood T cell clones, together with interferon-beta, were reportedly the best predictors of response. Blood-borne expansion of tumor-derived TCR clones followed radiotherapy plus ipilimumab.

Here immunoSEQ multiplex PCR was the method, and the copy in TCRdb shows in-frame clones only, minus some. This sample yields just over 60,000 clones, of which approximately 75% are seen a single time; less than 5.5% belongs to the top ten. The chain combines TRBV19 with TRBJ1-3, with TRBD1 matching over 7 bases. This TCR was recovered from a human donor with non-small cell lung cancer who had a complete response to radiotherapy plus ipilimumab. The material sequenced was peripheral blood, taken from a patient treated with radiotherapy plus ipilimumab. CDR3 nucleotides: TGTGCCAGTAGGAACAGGGGTTGGGACACCATATATTTT. This codes for CASRNRGWDTIYF.